The sequence of this T cell receptor (beta chain) was determined in a study of naive and memory T cell subsets. Study-wide results and limits: Activation and differentiation may alter RNA-based TCR counts.

This clonotype has ten or more counts. Antigen unknown. Both TRBC1 and TRBC2 were covered by a beta constant-region primer of two equimolar oligonucleotides. TCRdb redid the calling of the UMI-ligation and nested PCR reads with MiXCR, one entry per CDR3 protein. The sample lists over 75,000 distinct CDR3 sequences, around 13% occurring once. V trimming: 1 base; J trimming: 3 bases; junction bases outside the gene matches: 3. This CDR3 has 16 residues. Germline V CDR1 and CDR2: SGHRS, YFSETQ. The source material was central memory CD4+ T cells from blood. The V and J genes are TRBV5-1 and TRBJ2-1, with 11 bases that match TRBD1. The sequence was obtained from a human donor in good health. CDR3 nucleotide sequence: TGCGCCAGCAGCTTGATGGGGACAGGGGGCTACAATGAGCAGTTCTTC. Protein sequence: CASSLMGTGGYNEQFF.